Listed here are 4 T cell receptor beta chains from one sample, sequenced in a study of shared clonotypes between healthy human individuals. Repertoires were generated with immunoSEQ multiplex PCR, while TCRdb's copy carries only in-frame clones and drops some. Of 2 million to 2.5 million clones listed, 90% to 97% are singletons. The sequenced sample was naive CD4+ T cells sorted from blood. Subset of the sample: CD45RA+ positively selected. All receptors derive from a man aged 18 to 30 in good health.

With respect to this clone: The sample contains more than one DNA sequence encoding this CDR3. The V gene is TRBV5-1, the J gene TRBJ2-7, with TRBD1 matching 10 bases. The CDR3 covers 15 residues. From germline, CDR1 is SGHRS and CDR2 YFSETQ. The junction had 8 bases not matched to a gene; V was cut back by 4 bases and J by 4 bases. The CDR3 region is CASSLTGTGAYEQYF. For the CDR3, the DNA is TGCGCCAGCAGCCTAACCGGGACAGGGGCTTACGAGCAGTACTTC.

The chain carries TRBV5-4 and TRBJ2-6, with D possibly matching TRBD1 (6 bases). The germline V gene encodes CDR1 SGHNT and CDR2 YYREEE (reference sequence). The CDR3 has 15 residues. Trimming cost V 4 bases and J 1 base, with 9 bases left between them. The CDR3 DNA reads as TGTGCCAGCAGCACACAGGGTTCTGGGGCCAACGTCCTGACTTTC. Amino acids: CASSTQGSGANVLTF. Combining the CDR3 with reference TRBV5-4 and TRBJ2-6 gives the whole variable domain ETGVTQSPTHLIKTRGQQVTLRCSSQSGHNTVSWYQQALGQGPQFIFQYYREEENGRGNFPPRFSGLQFPNYSSELNVNALELDDSALYLCASSTQGSGANVLTFGAGSRLTVL.

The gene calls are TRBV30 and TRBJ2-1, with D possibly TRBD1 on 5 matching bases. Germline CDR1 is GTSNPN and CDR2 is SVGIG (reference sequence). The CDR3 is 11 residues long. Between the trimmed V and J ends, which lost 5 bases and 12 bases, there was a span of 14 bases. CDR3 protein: CAWDLGRWQFF. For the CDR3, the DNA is TGTGCCTGGGACTTGGGGCGGTGGCAGTTCTTC.

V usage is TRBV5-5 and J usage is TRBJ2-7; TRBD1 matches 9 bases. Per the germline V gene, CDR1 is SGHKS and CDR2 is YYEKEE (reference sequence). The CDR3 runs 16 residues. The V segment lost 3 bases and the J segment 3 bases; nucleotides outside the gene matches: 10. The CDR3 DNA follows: TGTGCCAGCAGCTCCGTTGTAAGGGGACAGGGCTACGAGCAGTACTTC. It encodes CASSSVVRGQGYEQYF.